The 7 T cell receptor beta chains given below trace back to one sample, sequenced in a study of metastatic and nonmetastatic thyroid tumors. TCRdb reanalyzed the PCR reads via MiXCR. The repertoire holds around 52,000 clones, with 25% to 30% as singletons. The entire patient cohort was treatment-naive prior to thyroid surgery. Sequenced: blood. The receptors come from a female donor with papillary thyroid cancer or a benign thyroid nodule (not recorded which). Some clones in this sample may be carry-over from other donors' samples.

This clone has a handful of counts. This chain connects TRBV19 to TRBJ1-4; D is perhaps TRBD1 (6 bases). Germline lookup yields CDR1 LNHDA and CDR2 SQIVND (reference sequence). V gave up 3 bases and J gave up 7 bases, with 15 bases separating them. The CDR3 totals 15 residues. In DNA form, the CDR3 reads TGTGCCAGTAGTATCAAACAGGGAGGACTTGAAAAACTGTTTTTT. Translation: CASSIKQGGLEKLFF.

The chain is built from TRBV28 and TRBJ1-2; a weak D match, TRBD1 (5 bases). V lost 4 bases and J 3 bases, leaving 15 bases between the germline ends. This CDR3 comprises 15 residues. Germline V lookup: CDR1 MDHEN, CDR2 SYDVKM. Here the CDR3 reads CASSSPSGVHYGYTF. The CDR3 nucleotides are TGTGCCAGCAGTTCCCCCTCGGGGGTCCACTATGGCTACACCTTC.

The V call is TRBV7-8, the J call TRBJ2-7, with 9 bases aligning to TRBD1. The trim removed 6 bases at V and 2 bases at J, leaving 8 bases unmatched. Germline-derived CDR1 and CDR2 are SGHVS and FQNEAQ. The CDR3 is 15 residues long. In DNA form, the CDR3 reads TGTGCCAGCAGTACCGGGACAGGGACCGCCTACGAGCAGTACTTC. As protein: CASSTGTGTAYEQYF.

In its sample, this clone was seen many times. This chain links TRBV3-1 with TRBJ2-2; no firm D call. V was clipped by 4 bases and J by 3 bases, with 6 bases between them. The CDR3 runs 13 residues. CDR1 and CDR2 from the germline V gene are LGHDT and YNNKEL (reference sequence). CDR3 sequence reads: CASSPSYTGELFF. The DNA of the CDR3 is TGTGCCAGCAGCCCATCCTACACCGGGGAGCTGTTTTTT.

J is TRBJ2-1 and V is TRBV15; TRBD2 matches 14 bases. The CDR3 extends over 13 amino acids. Germline loops: CDR1 LNHNV, CDR2 YYDKDF (reference sequence). The V and J ends lost 10 bases and 10 bases, in that order; junction bases with no gene match: 6. DNA of the CDR3: TGTGCCAGTTCGGGACTAGCGGGAGAGGAGCAGTTCTTC. It codes for CASSGLAGEEQFF. Looking up the rest from reference TRBV15 and TRBJ2-1 gives the full variable domain: DAMVIQNPRYQVTQFGKPVTLSCSQTLNHNVMYWYQQKSSQAPKLLFHYYDKDFNNEADTPDNFQSRRPNTSFCFLDIRSPGLGDTAMYLCASSGLAGEEQFFGPGTRLTVL.

The rearrangement joins TRBV2 to TRBJ2-2; D is unresolved. The germline V gene encodes CDR1 SNHLY and CDR2 FYNNEI. CDR3 length: 13 residues. V lost 2 bases, J lost 7 bases, and 8 bases lay in between. The CDR3 loop is CASSEPNGGELFF. The DNA for the CDR3 is TGTGCCAGCAGTGAACCCAACGGCGGGGAGCTGTTTTTT.

The chain uses TRBV7-3 and TRBJ1-2; 8 nucleotides align to TRBD1. CDR3 length: 12 residues. V shed 4 bases and J 7 bases; nucleotides not matched to a gene: 2. CDR1 is SGHTA and CDR2 is FQGTGA in the germline V gene. This chain's CDR3 is CASSSTGVGYTF. The CDR3, as DNA: TGTGCCAGCAGCTCGACAGGGGTTGGCTACACCTTC.